The 3 T cell receptor beta chains in this list originate from one sample, sequenced in a study of patients and donors after allogeneic stem cell transplantation. A single record per CDR3 protein comes from TCRdb applying MiXCR to the RT-PCR reads. The sample comprises some 150,000 distinct CDR3 sequences, 30% to 45% of which are singletons, and roughly 50% rests with the top ten. Sequencing input: blood, either unsorted or a sorted T cell fraction (not recorded which). The receptors derive from a human donor who was either an allogeneic HSCT recipient or a stem cell or donor lymphocyte infusion donor (not recorded which). It is not recorded whose cells these are; they may come from a transplant donor.

Worth noting for this clonotype: Mismatch with germline at one junction end may stem from a read error. The J gene is TRBJ2-3, the V gene TRBV12-3 or TRBV12-4; 8 bases match TRBD2. The CDR3 extends over 16 amino acids. CDR3 region: CASCFAGGLFTDTQYF. Written as DNA, the CDR3 is TGTGCCAGCTGTTTTGCGGGGGGTCTCTTCACAGATACGCAGTATTTT.

There are a few counts of this clonotype. The rearrangement links TRBV12-3 or TRBV12-4 to TRBJ1-1; 8 bases map to TRBD1. The CDR3 runs to 14 residues. The trim removed 6 bases at V and 3 bases at J, leaving 6 bases unmatched. The CDR3 DNA follows: TGTGCCAGCAGCCCAGGACAGGGCGACACTGAAGCTTTCTTT. This sequence encodes CASSPGQGDTEAFF.

The V call is TRBV20-1, the J call TRBJ2-3; 9 nucleotides match TRBD2. This CDR3 contains 15 residues. V shed 3 bases and J 0 bases; nucleotides not matched to a gene: 4. Germline CDR1 is DFQATT and CDR2 is SNEGSKA (reference sequence). The CDR3 spells CSASSGTSSTDTQYF. CDR3 DNA sequence: TGCAGTGCTAGTTCCGGGACTAGCAGCACAGATACGCAGTATTTT.